The rows below give T cell receptor beta chains drawn from one sample of a study of blood T cell repertoires in COVID-19. Data came from immunoSEQ multiplex PCR; TCRdb stores just in-frame clones and leaves some out. The repertoire holds around 270,000 clones, more than 65% seen once, with around a sixth in the top ten. Sequencing was done on a sample of peripheral blood. The source is a person aged 70 to 85 with COVID-19, enrolled during active disease. Both conserved end residues are part of each CDR3. D genes are given only for firm matches. Expanded clones are given a class, and other clones once, few, many or no size at all.

d_gene: NA; j_gene: TRBJ2-7; v_gene: TRBV19; abundance: NA; CDR3nt: TGTGCCAGTAGTAATCATCCTACCTACGAGCAGTACTTC; CDR3aa: CASSNHPTYEQYF
d_gene: NA; j_gene: TRBJ1-5; v_gene: TRBV7-9; abundance: NA; CDR3nt: TGTGCCAGCAGTTCGTTCCCCCCATACAGGGACAATCAGCCCCAGCATTTT; CDR3aa: CASSSFPPYRDNQPQHF
d_gene: NA; j_gene: TRBJ1-2; v_gene: TRBV19; abundance: NA; CDR3nt: TGTGCCAGTAGTTTTGTCCCAGAAACCTATGGCTACACCTTC; CDR3aa: CASSFVPETYGYTF
d_gene: NA; j_gene: TRBJ2-3; v_gene: TRBV28; abundance: NA; CDR3nt: TGTGCCAGCAACCCCAAGGGGCCCACAGATACGCAGTATTTT; CDR3aa: CASNPKGPTDTQYF
d_gene: TRBD1; j_gene: TRBJ1-1; v_gene: TRBV9; abundance: NA; CDR3nt: TGTGCCAGCAGCGTAGAGGACAGGGGACCTGAAGCTTTCTTT; CDR3aa: CASSVEDRGPEAFF
d_gene: NA; j_gene: TRBJ1-2; v_gene: TRBV6-2/TRBV6-3; abundance: NA; CDR3nt: TGTGCCAGCAGTTACGAGGTCCCCGGCAGCCCAGGGGATGGCTACACCTTC; CDR3aa: CASSYEVPGSPGDGYTF
d_gene: NA; j_gene: TRBJ1-4; v_gene: TRBV7-9; abundance: NA; CDR3nt: TGTGCCAGCAGCTCGACCGGGCGCGGGGATGAAAAACTGTTTTTT; CDR3aa: CASSSTGRGDEKLFF
d_gene: NA; j_gene: TRBJ2-1; v_gene: TRBV9; abundance: few; CDR3nt: TGTGCCAGCAGCGACCCGGGGGGCTACGGCTCCTACAATGAGCAGTTCTTC; CDR3aa: CASSDPGGYGSYNEQFF
d_gene: TRBD2; j_gene: TRBJ2-7; v_gene: TRBV5-8; abundance: NA; CDR3nt: TGTGCCAGCTCCCCCGGGAGGTTTAGCTCCTACGAGCAGTACTTC; CDR3aa: CASSPGRFSSYEQYF
d_gene: TRBD1; j_gene: TRBJ2-1; v_gene: TRBV19; abundance: NA; CDR3nt: TGTGCCAGTAGTACCCTCCGGACAGGGCCCACGGGGTTAAATGAGCAGTTCTTC; CDR3aa: CASSTLRTGPTGLNEQFF
d_gene: NA; j_gene: TRBJ1-1; v_gene: TRBV28; abundance: NA; CDR3nt: TGTGCCAGCAGTTTGCAGTACACTGAAGCTTTCTTT; CDR3aa: CASSLQYTEAFF
d_gene: NA; j_gene: TRBJ2-5; v_gene: TRBV7-7; abundance: many; CDR3nt: TGTGCCAGCAGCTCCGGACAAGAAGAGACCCAGTACTTC; CDR3aa: CASSSGQEETQYF
d_gene: TRBD1; j_gene: TRBJ1-6; v_gene: TRBV27; abundance: NA; CDR3nt: TGTGCCAGCAGTTTTCTCCCGGGACAGCGTAATTCACCCCTCCACTTT; CDR3aa: CASSFLPGQRNSPLHF
d_gene: TRBD1; j_gene: TRBJ2-3; v_gene: TRBV24-1; abundance: once; CDR3nt: TGTGCCACCAGTGATTCCGGGACAGGCACAGATACGCAGTATTTT; CDR3aa: CATSDSGTGTDTQYF
d_gene: NA; j_gene: TRBJ1-1; v_gene: TRBV7-9; abundance: NA; CDR3nt: TGTGCCAGCAGCTTACGTGGGGGCAGGGTGAGAACTGAAGCTTTCTTT; CDR3aa: CASSLRGGRVRTEAFF
d_gene: TRBD1; j_gene: TRBJ2-1; v_gene: TRBV19; abundance: NA; CDR3nt: TGTGCCAGTAGCTCGGGGACAGGGAAGTTCTTC; CDR3aa: CASSSGTGKFF
d_gene: TRBD1; j_gene: TRBJ1-1; v_gene: TRBV5-6; abundance: NA; CDR3nt: TGTGCCAGCAGGCCCCGGGGACAGGGGGATGCTGAAGCTTTCTTT; CDR3aa: CASRPRGQGDAEAFF
d_gene: TRBD1; j_gene: TRBJ2-7; v_gene: TRBV30; abundance: NA; CDR3nt: TGTGCCTGGAGTAAAGACAGGGTGGGGGCGGTCCACGAGCAGTACTTC; CDR3aa: CAWSKDRVGAVHEQYF
d_gene: TRBD2; j_gene: TRBJ2-1; v_gene: TRBV19; abundance: NA; CDR3nt: TGTGCCAGCACTCCTAGCGGGAGGGTCGGATATGAGCAGTTCTTC; CDR3aa: CASTPSGRVGYEQFF
d_gene: TRBD1; j_gene: TRBJ2-7; v_gene: TRBV15; abundance: NA; CDR3nt: TGTGCCACCAGGACAGGGGGGGCGGCACCGACCTACGAGCAGTACTTC; CDR3aa: CATRTGGAAPTYEQYF
d_gene: TRBD1; j_gene: TRBJ2-7; v_gene: TRBV16; abundance: few; CDR3nt: TGTGCCAGCAGCCATAACACTGGGACAGGGATCTACGAGCAGTACTTC; CDR3aa: CASSHNTGTGIYEQYF
d_gene: TRBD2; j_gene: TRBJ2-7; v_gene: TRBV7-9; abundance: NA; CDR3nt: TGTGCCAGTGGACTAGCGGGATCCTACGAGCAGTACTTC; CDR3aa: CASGLAGSYEQYF